This passage covers 27 T cell receptor beta chains from one sample sequenced in a study of T-cell memory formation after mild COVID-19. Each CDR3 protein gets one entry after TCRdb re-called the 5' RACE reads with MiXCR. The sample holds over 500,000 distinct CDR3 sequences; 15% to 20% are singletons and the top ten take about 7.5%. Sequenced input: PBMCs or a T cell subset sorted from them (not recorded which). Every receptor here comes from an adult woman who had mild COVID-19 (a few samples of this study predate the infection). Cell type and time point are not known.

This clonotype was seen a few times. The V call is TRBV6-1, the J call TRBJ2-5; D is undetermined. Germline V CDR1 and CDR2: MNHNS, SASEGT. V was clipped by 0 bases and J by 10 bases, with 9 bases between them. The CDR3 consists of 12 residues. The CDR3 coding sequence is TGTGCCAGCAGTGAAGCGGTTGGGTACCAGTACTTC. As protein: CASSEAVGYQYF.

In its sample, this clonotype was seen a few times. J is TRBJ2-1 and V is TRBV20-1; 8 bases map to TRBD2. The germline V gene encodes CDR1 DFQATT and CDR2 SNEGSKA (reference sequence). J lost 10 bases, V lost 5 bases, and 16 bases had no gene match. CDR3 length: 15 residues. This chain's CDR3 is CSAPFAGLGSQEQFF. The CDR3 bases are TGCAGTGCTCCGTTTGCGGGACTAGGGTCCCAGGAGCAGTTCTTC.

The chain's CDR3 is CASSWTADYTEAFF. CDR3 DNA: TGCGCCAGCAGCTGGACTGCTGATTACACTGAAGCTTTCTTT. The V gene is TRBV5-1, the J gene TRBJ1-1; D ambiguous. CDR1 SGHRS and CDR2 YFSETQ come from the germline V gene. There are 14 residues in the CDR3. Trimming removed 3 bases at V and 3 bases at J, with 12 bases between.

V gene TRBV7-9 combines with J gene TRBJ2-5; either TRBD1 or TRBD2 may supply D (6 bases each). The CDR3 contains 15 residues. Trimming took off 1 base at V and 4 bases at J, with 13 bases between the two ends. Germline CDR1 is SEHNR and CDR2 is FQNEAQ (reference sequence). CDR3 in DNA: TGTGCCAGCAGCTTAGACCGGGGGCAGTCAGAGACCCAGTACTTC. Protein product: CASSLDRGQSETQYF.

In its sample, this clonotype was seen a few times. The J gene is TRBJ2-7, the V gene TRBV11-2; TRBD2 agrees at 12 bases. The CDR3 is made up of 17 amino acids. The trim removed 5 bases at V and 2 bases at J, leaving 10 bases unmatched. Germline loops: CDR1 SGHAT, CDR2 FQNNGV. CDR3 nucleotides: TGTGCCAGCAGCACTCGACTAGCGGGGGACAAGACCTACGAGCAGTACTTC. The encoded protein is CASSTRLAGDKTYEQYF. The entire variable domain, with the rest obtained from reference TRBV11-2 and TRBJ2-7, is as follows: EAGVAQSPRYKIIEKRQSVAFWCNPISGHATLYWYQQILGQGPKLLIQFQNNGVVDDSQLPKDRFSAERLKGVDSTLKIQPAKLEDSAVYLCASSTRLAGDKTYEQYFGPGTRLTVT.

At least ten counts were recorded for this clonotype. V gene TRBV7-2 combines with J gene TRBJ2-1, with 9 positions matching TRBD1. Germline trimming cut 3 bases from V and 5 bases from J; bases unmatched to any gene: 2. CDR3 length equals 14 residues. Germline CDR1 is SGHTA and CDR2 is FQGNSA. The CDR3 DNA is TGTGCCAGCAGCTTTGGGACAGGGAACAATGAGCAGTTCTTC. Its translation: CASSFGTGNNEQFF.

The chain recombines TRBV13 with TRBJ2-3, with 10 positions matching TRBD2. This CDR3 region has 14 residues. The V segment lost 5 bases and the J segment 4 bases; nucleotides outside the gene matches: 3. Germline V gene sequence: CDR1 PRHDT, CDR2 FYEKMQ (reference sequence). The CDR3 nucleotides are TGTGCCAGCAGCACTAGCGGGGTGGCAGATACGCAGTATTTT. Protein sequence: CASSTSGVADTQYF.

V usage is TRBV4-2 and J usage is TRBJ1-2, with D hard to call. From germline, CDR1 is LGHNA and CDR2 YNFKEQ. This CDR3 has 16 amino acids. The V end lost 1 base, the J end lost 3 bases, and 15 bases lay between the germline ends. The CDR3 coding sequence is TGTGCCAGCAGCCAAGCTGGGAGGGCTGAATACTATGGCTACACCTTC. Encoded protein: CASSQAGRAEYYGYTF.

This clonotype was counted between two and nine times. The chain employs TRBV7-6 and TRBJ2-5; 9 bases line up with TRBD1. Per germline, CDR1 SGHVS and CDR2 FNYEAQ. Trimming cost V 5 bases and J 3 bases; bases outside gene matches: 4. The CDR3 has 14 residues. CDR3 sequence reads: CASSVWTGEETQYF. As DNA, the CDR3 is TGTGCCAGCAGCGTATGGACAGGGGAAGAGACCCAGTACTTC.

The rearrangement uses TRBV30 and TRBJ2-1, with D possibly TRBD2 on 5 matching bases. The CDR3 consists of 13 residues. Germline V gene lookup returns CDR1 GTSNPN and CDR2 SVGIG (reference sequence). V gave up 8 bases and J gave up 4 bases, with 15 bases separating them. The CDR3 DNA follows: TGTGCCCACAGCCTCGGGGTTTACAATGAGCAGTTCTTC. It encodes CAHSLGVYNEQFF.

This chain uses TRBV18 with TRBJ1-4; TRBD1 might be the D (6 bases). Deletions cut 3 bases from V and 7 bases from J, with 15 bases between. CDR3 size: 15 residues. CDR1 is KGHSH, CDR2 LQKENI, per germline. In DNA form, the CDR3 reads TGTGCCAGCTCACCTGGGGACATATCGGGTGAAAAACTGTTTTTT. This encodes CASSPGDISGEKLFF.

This clonotype was picked up a small number of times. V usage is TRBV5-1 and J usage is TRBJ2-7; 7 bases are shared with TRBD2. The germline CDR1 and CDR2 sequences are SGHRS and YFSETQ. After removal of 4 bases from V and 7 bases from J, the junction contained 17 bases not matched to a gene. The CDR3 is made up of 16 amino acids. The CDR3 sequence: CASSVIGAGSGGEQYF. The CDR3 nucleotides read TGCGCCAGCAGCGTGATAGGAGCGGGGTCTGGCGGAGAGCAGTACTTC. Combining the CDR3 with reference TRBV5-1 and TRBJ2-7 gives the whole variable domain KAGVTQTPRYLIKTRGQQVTLSCSPISGHRSVSWYQQTPGQGLQFLFEYFSETQRNKGNFPGRFSGRQFSNSRSEMNVSTLELGDSALYLCASSVIGAGSGGEQYFGPGTRLTVT.

This clonotype was observed a handful of times. The V and J genes are TRBV6-6 and TRBJ1-2, with TRBD1 matching over 8 bases. This CDR3 is 16 amino acids long. Losses at the gene ends were 4 bases for V and 4 bases for J; bases not matched to a gene: 11. The germline V gene has CDR1 MNHNY and CDR2 SVGAGI (reference sequence). CDR3 in DNA: TGTGCCAGCAGTTTAACCGGGACAGGAGAATTCTATGGCTACACCTTC. Translating it yields CASSLTGTGEFYGYTF.

The chain has TRBV29-1 and TRBJ2-1; tentative D call: TRBD2 (7 bases). Deletions cut 1 base from V and 4 bases from J, with 26 bases between. The CDR3 is 19 residues long. CDR1 is SQVTM, CDR2 ANQGSEA, per germline. Written as DNA, the CDR3 is TGCAGCGTTGAAGGGCAGGGTGTAATTTCTAGGGGGGGTTACAATGAGCAGTTCTTC. This gives the protein CSVEGQGVISRGGYNEQFF.

J is TRBJ2-3 and V is TRBV7-2; 7 nucleotides align to TRBD2. V was clipped by 2 bases and J by 0 bases; unmatched bases: 5. Germline CDR1 reads SGHTA; CDR2 reads FQGNSA. The CDR3 is 16 residues long. DNA of the CDR3: TGTGCCAGCAGCTTATATCTAGCGGTTAGCACAGATACGCAGTATTTT. Its protein is CASSLYLAVSTDTQYF.

This clonotype was observed a few times. The V call is TRBV6-5, the J call TRBJ2-7; D unresolved. The CDR3 has 16 amino acids. V was clipped by 0 bases and J by 0 bases, with 12 bases between them. From germline, CDR1 is MNHEY and CDR2 SVGAGI. Written as DNA, the CDR3 is TGTGCCAGCAGTTACTCGTCGATGGCGAGCTCCTACGAGCAGTACTTC. As protein: CASSYSSMASSYEQYF.

The chain recombines TRBV5-6 with TRBJ2-1; 8 nucleotides line up with TRBD1. The J segment lost 6 bases and the V segment lost 4 bases, leaving 9 bases of the junction unmatched. Germline V lookup: CDR1 SGHDT, CDR2 YYEEEE. This CDR3 has 15 residues. CDR3 residues: CASSPRQGAINEQFF. The CDR3 region has the DNA TGTGCCAGCAGCCCGCGGCAGGGGGCGATCAATGAGCAGTTCTTC.

This clonotype turned up a few times. The chain uses TRBV7-9 and TRBJ1-1; no definite D call. The germline V gene encodes CDR1 SEHNR and CDR2 FQNEAQ (reference sequence). There are 14 residues in the CDR3. V lost 4 bases and J 5 bases, leaving 14 bases between the germline ends. The DNA of the CDR3 is TGTGCCAGCAGCTCCCCCCAATATGGGACTGAAGCTTTCTTT. Protein product: CASSSPQYGTEAFF. Filled out from reference TRBV7-9 and TRBJ1-1, the complete variable domain reads DTGVSQNPRHKITKRGQNVTFRCDPISEHNRLYWYRQTLGQGPEFLTYFQNEAQLEKSRLLSDRFSAERPKGSFSTLEIQRTEQGDSAMYLCASSSPQYGTEAFFGQGTRLTVV.

The V gene is TRBV10-3, the J gene TRBJ1-5, with D perhaps matching TRBD1 (5 bases). From germline, CDR1 is ENHRY and CDR2 SYGVKD. The CDR3 length is 15 residues. Trimming shortened V by 3 bases and J by 4 bases, and 13 bases separated the two germline ends. This CDR3 is CAISEAGTGNQPQHF. CDR3 in DNA: TGTGCCATCAGTGAAGCTGGGACGGGGAATCAGCCCCAGCATTTT.

This clonotype was found many times. V is TRBV18 and J is TRBJ1-5; 12 bases match TRBD1. Looked up from germline, CDR1 is KGHSH and CDR2 is LQKENI. The CDR3 has 17 amino acids. With 0 bases clipped from V and 4 bases from J, the junction kept 4 bases outside the gene matches. This CDR3 reads CASSPPGGQGANQPQHF. The CDR3 DNA is TGTGCCAGCTCACCACCGGGGGGACAGGGGGCGAATCAGCCCCAGCATTTT.

The chain employs TRBV4-2 and TRBJ2-7; 9 bases line up with TRBD1. After removal of 1 base from V and 5 bases from J, the junction contained 6 bases not matched to a gene. Per germline, CDR1 LGHNA and CDR2 YNFKEQ. This CDR3 is 15 amino acids long. In nucleotides, the CDR3 is TGTGCCAGCAGCCAAGGGACAGGGGTTTCCCACGAGCAGTACTTC. This sequence encodes CASSQGTGVSHEQYF.

The chain is built from TRBV7-2 and TRBJ1-1; D call uncertain. From germline, CDR1 is SGHTA and CDR2 FQGNSA. V lost 2 bases to trimming and J lost 0 bases, with 7 bases between them. This CDR3 is built from 14 residues. CDR3 sequence: CASSLTEVNTEAFF. The CDR3 DNA follows: TGTGCCAGCAGCTTAACAGAGGTGAACACTGAAGCTTTCTTT. Based on the CDR3 plus reference TRBV7-2 and TRBJ1-1, the full variable domain is GAGVSQSPSNKVTEKGKDVELRCDPISGHTALYWYRQSLGQGLEFLIYFQGNSAPDKSGLPSDRFSAERTGGSVSTLTIQRTQQEDSAVYLCASSLTEVNTEAFFGQGTRLTVV.

The sample holds many counts of this clonotype. The chain is built from TRBV5-1 and TRBJ2-3; 8 positions match TRBD2. The CDR3 extends over 17 amino acids. The V gene's germline CDR1 is SGHRS and CDR2 YFSETQ. The V and J ends lost 0 bases and 5 bases, in that order; junction bases with no gene match: 11. CDR3 bases: TGCGCCAGCAGCTTGGATCCGCGGGGGGACCCAATAGATACGCAGTATTTT. Translated, it gives CASSLDPRGDPIDTQYF.

The chain has TRBV7-9 and TRBJ1-1; D gene unclear. CDR1 and CDR2 (germline): SEHNR, FQNEAQ (reference sequence). This CDR3 is built from 14 residues. Trimming pared 3 bases from V and 0 bases from J, leaving 8 bases between. The CDR3 nucleotides read TGTGCCAGCAGCTTCGCATTCATGAACACTGAAGCTTTCTTT. Amino acid sequence: CASSFAFMNTEAFF. The full variable domain, its missing parts supplied by reference TRBV7-9 and TRBJ1-1, is DTGVSQNPRHKITKRGQNVTFRCDPISEHNRLYWYRQTLGQGPEFLTYFQNEAQLEKSRLLSDRFSAERPKGSFSTLEIQRTEQGDSAMYLCASSFAFMNTEAFFGQGTRLTVV.

The chain uses TRBV20-1 and TRBJ2-1; perhaps D is TRBD1 or TRBD2 (5 bases each). Deletions cut 3 bases from V and 7 bases from J, with 10 bases between. CDR3 size: 12 residues. Germline CDR1 DFQATT, CDR2 SNEGSKA (reference sequence). CDR3 sequence: CSASRGINEQFF. CDR3 DNA: TGCAGTGCTAGTCGGGGCATTAATGAGCAGTTCTTC.

This clonotype appeared many times. V and J are TRBV7-2 and TRBJ2-3; no firm D call. Trimming removed 2 bases at V and 4 bases at J, with 4 bases between. Germline loops: CDR1 SGHTA, CDR2 FQGNSA. The CDR3 has 12 amino acids. CDR3 bases: TGTGCCAGCAGCTTATATTCAGATACGCAGTATTTT. Protein: CASSLYSDTQYF.

This clonotype was seen more than once but under ten times. The chain couples TRBV30 to TRBJ1-6, with D unclear. This CDR3 has 13 residues. CDR1 is GTSNPN and CDR2 is SVGIG in the germline V gene (reference sequence). V was shortened by 1 base and J by 7 bases, with 8 bases between the two germline ends. The CDR3 nucleotides are TGTGCCTGGAGTGGGCAGAGCAATTCACCCCTCCACTTT. This codes for CAWSGQSNSPLHF.